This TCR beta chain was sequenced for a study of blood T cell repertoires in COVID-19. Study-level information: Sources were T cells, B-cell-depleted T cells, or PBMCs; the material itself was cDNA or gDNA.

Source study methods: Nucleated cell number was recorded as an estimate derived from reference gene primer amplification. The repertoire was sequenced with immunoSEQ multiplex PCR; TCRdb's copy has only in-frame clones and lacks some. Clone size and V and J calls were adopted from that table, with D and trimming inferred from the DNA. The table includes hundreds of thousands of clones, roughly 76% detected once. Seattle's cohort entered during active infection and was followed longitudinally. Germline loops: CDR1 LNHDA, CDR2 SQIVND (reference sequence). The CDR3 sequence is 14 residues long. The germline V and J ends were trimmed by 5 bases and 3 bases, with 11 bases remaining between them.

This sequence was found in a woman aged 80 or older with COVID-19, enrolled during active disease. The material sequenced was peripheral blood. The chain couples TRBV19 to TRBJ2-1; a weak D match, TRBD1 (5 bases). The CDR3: CASSPQGNYNEQFF. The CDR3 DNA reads TGTGCCAGTAGTCCCCAGGGAAACTACAATGAGCAGTTCTTC.